This T cell receptor beta chain was found in a study of blood T cell repertoires in COVID-19. About the study: T cells, B-cell-depleted T cells, or PBMCs supplied cDNA or gDNA.

Sequenced by immunoSEQ multiplex PCR; TCRdb stores in-frame clones only, minus some. The table lists 150,000 or so clones, more than 90% of them singletons. The CDR3 spans 16 residues. Germline trimming cut 3 bases from V and 3 bases from J; bases unmatched to any gene: 6. Germline assignment: CDR1 SGHRS and CDR2 YFSETQ. The chain recombines TRBV5-1 with TRBJ1-4; 9 bases line up with TRBD1. Sample: peripheral blood. This TCR derives from a man in his sixties with active or convalescent COVID-19. The CDR3 sequence is CASSWTGDEANEKLFF. CDR3 nucleotides: TGCGCCAGCAGCTGGACAGGGGATGAGGCTAATGAAAAACTGTTTTTT.